A single sample gave rise to the 28 T cell receptor beta chains below, sequenced in a study of beta chain features in type 1 diabetes. Whole-study findings and limits: There was a moderate but significant shortening of TCRB CDR3s in all four CD4+ subsets of Type 1 diabetes patients.

The whole isolated RNA underwent reverse transcription, so sequencing captured expressed TCRB transcripts. Profiled with immunoSEQ multiplex PCR; TCRdb holds only in-frame clones, not every one. The sample yields some 27,000 clones, almost 65% seen once. For these receptors, no antigen is known. The source material was Tregs from blood. The receptor source for this set is a woman aged 30 to 39 with type 1 diabetes.

The chain links TRBV28 to TRBJ1-2, with 7 bases fitting TRBD1. Germline trimming cut 5 bases from V and 3 bases from J; bases unmatched to any gene: 9. The CDR3 runs 15 residues. Looked up from germline, CDR1 is MDHEN and CDR2 is SYDVKM. The CDR3 region has the DNA TGTGCCAGCAGTACCAGGACAGGAGGGGACTATGGCTACACCTTC. Protein product: CASSTRTGGDYGYTF.

The chain combines TRBV18 with TRBJ2-2, with a weak D call TRBD1 (6 bases). Germline values: CDR1 KGHSH, CDR2 LQKENI. V lost 1 base and J 4 bases, leaving 16 bases between the germline ends. This CDR3 has 17 residues. This chain's CDR3 is CASSPLATGSGTGELFF. CDR3 DNA sequence: TGTGCCAGCTCACCACTCGCTACAGGGAGTGGCACCGGGGAGCTGTTTTTT.

CDR3 sequence reads: CSVERDLMNTEAFF. CDR3 bases: TGCAGCGTTGAGAGGGATCTTATGAACACTGAAGCTTTCTTT. The V gene is TRBV29-1, the J gene TRBJ1-1; D remains ambiguous. CDR1 is SQVTM, CDR2 ANQGSEA, per germline. The CDR3 covers 14 residues. The V end lost 3 bases, the J end lost 0 bases, and 11 bases lay between the germline ends.

The rearrangement links TRBV19 to TRBJ2-1, with TRBD2 matching 10 bases. The CDR3 runs to 17 residues. Losses at the gene ends were 5 bases for V and 4 bases for J; bases not matched to a gene: 11. Germline values: CDR1 LNHDA, CDR2 SQIVND (reference sequence). The CDR3, as DNA: TGTGCCAGTAGTGGGGGGTTACTAGCGGGAATATACAATGAGCAGTTCTTC. It translates to CASSGGLLAGIYNEQFF.

The chain employs TRBV19 and TRBJ2-3; 10 nucleotides align to TRBD2. CDR1 LNHDA and CDR2 SQIVND come from the germline V gene (reference sequence). CDR3 length equals 17 residues. V trimming: 0 bases; J trimming: 5 bases; junction bases outside the gene matches: 8. DNA for the CDR3: TGTGCCAGTAGTATAGATTTAGCGGGAGGAAAGAAAGATACGCAGTATTTT. Translating gives CASSIDLAGGKKDTQYF.

This chain connects TRBV11-3 to TRBJ2-3; 11 bases agree with TRBD2. The CDR3 is made up of 15 amino acids. Trimming cost V 6 bases and J 5 bases; bases outside gene matches: 7. Germline-derived CDR1 and CDR2 are SGHNT and YENEEA. CDR3 residues: CASRSRLAGIDTQYF. DNA for the CDR3: TGTGCCAGCAGATCCAGACTAGCGGGAATAGATACGCAGTATTTT.

This rearrangement joins TRBV30 to TRBJ2-5, with D possibly TRBD1 on 6 matching bases. V was trimmed by 7 bases and J by 2 bases, leaving 17 bases between them. This CDR3 has 14 amino acids. Germline V lookup: CDR1 GTSNPN, CDR2 SVGIG (reference sequence). The CDR3 sequence: CASAGQPKQETQYF. The CDR3 region has the DNA TGTGCCTCAGCTGGACAGCCCAAACAAGAGACCCAGTACTTC.

The rearrangement links TRBV14 to TRBJ1-1; D is unclear. The CDR3 runs to 14 residues. The V gene lost 1 base and the J gene lost 1 base, with 7 bases spanning the gap. Per the germline V gene, CDR1 is SGHDN and CDR2 is FVKESK. CDR3 in amino acids: CASSQVRGNTEAFF. The CDR3 coding sequence is TGTGCCAGCAGCCAAGTTCGGGGGAACACTGAAGCTTTCTTT.

This clone was seen a few times. This chain uses TRBV5-1 with TRBJ2-1; 10 nucleotides align to TRBD2. The CDR3 spans 19 residues. Germline loops: CDR1 SGHRS, CDR2 YFSETQ. V shed 3 bases, J shed 6 bases, and the junction held 18 bases outside the gene matches. The CDR3: CASSSRGGRGLATSNEQFF. CDR3 DNA sequence: TGCGCCAGCAGCTCCCGGGGAGGGAGGGGACTAGCGACTAGCAATGAGCAGTTCTTC.

The chain couples TRBV4-1 to TRBJ2-2; TRBD2 matches at 9 bases. The germline V gene has CDR1 MGHRA and CDR2 YSYEKL. This CDR3 comprises 17 residues. V trimming: 1 base; J trimming: 8 bases; junction bases outside the gene matches: 11. In DNA form, the CDR3 reads TGCGCCAGCAGCCAAGGGTCACTAGCGGGTTCATTTGGGGAGCTGTTTTTT. Amino acids: CASSQGSLAGSFGELFF.

The rearrangement joins TRBV18 to TRBJ1-1; 11 nucleotides line up with TRBD1. V lost 6 bases to trimming and J lost 4 bases; unmatched junction nucleotides: 1. CDR1 and CDR2 from the germline V gene are KGHSH and LQKENI. The CDR3 runs to 13 residues. CDR3 in amino acids: CASSGTGGTEAFF. The CDR3 coding sequence is TGTGCCAGCTCTGGGACAGGGGGCACTGAAGCTTTCTTT.

The rearrangement links TRBV7-9 to TRBJ2-2; D is ambiguous. The CDR3 length is 13 residues. Trimming stripped 4 bases from V and 6 bases from J, with 9 bases between. Germline lookup yields CDR1 SEHNR and CDR2 FQNEAQ (reference sequence). CDR3 loop: CASSSVFSGELFF. The CDR3 DNA is TGTGCCAGCAGCTCTGTCTTCTCCGGGGAGCTGTTTTTT.

Only a few counts were recorded for this clone. This rearrangement joins TRBV7-2 to TRBJ1-2; D not resolved. Germline loops: CDR1 SGHTA, CDR2 FQGNSA. Trimming removed 4 bases from V and 2 bases from J, with 17 bases in between. CDR3 size: 16 residues. The DNA of the CDR3 is TGTGCCAGCAGCTGGGCGGGTTACAGTCTCAACTATGGCTACACCTTC. Amino acid sequence: CASSWAGYSLNYGYTF.

The gene calls are TRBV19 and TRBJ2-5; D possibly corresponds to TRBD2 (6 bases). The CDR3 consists of 15 residues. The germline V gene encodes CDR1 LNHDA and CDR2 SQIVND (reference sequence). V lost 5 bases, J lost 4 bases, and 17 bases lay in between. CDR3 nucleotide sequence: TGTGCCAGTAGTCCTACCGGGACTCACTCAGAGACCCAGTACTTC. It specifies CASSPTGTHSETQYF.

The V and J genes are TRBV18 and TRBJ2-2; 9 positions match TRBD2. V lost 5 bases to trimming and J lost 4 bases; unmatched junction nucleotides: 5. This CDR3 contains 15 residues. From germline, CDR1 is KGHSH and CDR2 LQKENI. CDR3 residues: CASSGGLAFTGELFF. As DNA, the CDR3 is TGTGCCAGCTCAGGAGGACTAGCGTTCACCGGGGAGCTGTTTTTT.

This rearrangement joins TRBV7-3 to TRBJ2-1; D gene ambiguous. The CDR3 loop spans 15 amino acids. The germline V gene encodes CDR1 SGHTA and CDR2 FQGTGA. Between the trimmed V and J ends, which lost 3 bases and 4 bases, there was a span of 13 bases. The CDR3 DNA sequence: TGTGCCAGCAGCTTTAGCAGTGTGCTTTACAATGAGCAGTTCTTC. Its translation is CASSFSSVLYNEQFF.

The chain has TRBV14 and TRBJ2-7; D possibly corresponds to TRBD1 (6 bases). CDR1 is SGHDN, CDR2 FVKESK, per germline. V was trimmed by 1 base and J by 0 bases, leaving 16 bases between them. CDR3 length: 17 residues. CDR3 nucleotides: TGTGCCAGCAGCCAAGCCAAGACAGGCAGACTCTCCTACGAGCAGTACTTC. Its translation: CASSQAKTGRLSYEQYF.

The V and J genes are TRBV5-5 and TRBJ2-1; maybe TRBD2 (6 bases). Germline CDR1 reads SGHKS; CDR2 reads YYEKEE (reference sequence). The ends were cut back, 7 bases at V and 8 bases at J, with 25 bases in the middle. This CDR3 is built from 16 residues. The CDR3 is CASGSSVSGVSDEQFF. The CDR3 DNA reads as TGTGCCAGCGGATCTAGCGTTTCAGGAGTTTCCGATGAGCAGTTCTTC.

Only a few counts were recorded for this clone. The rearrangement links TRBV18 to TRBJ1-6; 7 bases fit TRBD1. The V gene end was trimmed by 3 bases and the J gene end by 4 bases; junction bases not matched to a gene: 3. In germline, CDR1 is KGHSH, CDR2 LQKENI. CDR3 length: 15 residues. The CDR3 DNA reads TGTGCCAGCTCACCGGAACAGGGGTATAATTCACCCCTCCACTTT. This gives the protein CASSPEQGYNSPLHF.

V usage is TRBV29-1 and J usage is TRBJ2-1, with D tentatively TRBD2 (5 bases). The CDR3 runs 12 residues. Per germline, CDR1 SQVTM and CDR2 ANQGSEA. V gave up 5 bases and J gave up 6 bases, with 11 bases separating them. In nucleotides, the CDR3 is TGCAGCGTTCGGCTAGCACCCAATGAGCAGTTCTTC. It is translated as CSVRLAPNEQFF.

This clone showed up just a few times. The CDR3, as DNA: TGCAGCTCAAGCGGGAGGATTTACAATGAGCAGTTCTTC. Its protein product is CSSSGRIYNEQFF. The chain employs TRBV29-1 and TRBJ2-1; 9 bases align to TRBD2. Germline V gene data show CDR1 as SQVTM and CDR2 as ANQGSEA. V lost 8 bases to trimming and J lost 4 bases; unmatched junction nucleotides: 6. The CDR3 has 13 amino acids.

This clone appeared a single time. This chain links TRBV18 with TRBJ2-7; 9 bases align to TRBD2. Looked up from germline, CDR1 is KGHSH and CDR2 is LQKENI. This CDR3 has 16 amino acids. V lost 2 bases, J lost 2 bases, and 7 bases stayed unmatched. The CDR3 protein is CASSPFAGGTTYEQYF. DNA for the CDR3: TGTGCCAGCTCACCATTCGCGGGAGGGACTACCTACGAGCAGTACTTC.

In DNA form, the CDR3 reads TGTGCCAGCAGTTACGGGCAGGGAGGGCAGCCCCAGCATTTT. Translation: CASSYGQGGQPQHF. The V gene is TRBV6-6, the J gene TRBJ1-5, with a possible D match to TRBD1 (5 bases). Germline V gives CDR1 MNHNY, CDR2 SVGAGI (reference sequence). This CDR3 is built from 14 residues. Trimming removed 2 bases from V and 7 bases from J, with 12 bases in between.

The genes are TRBV30 and TRBJ1-2; perhaps TRBD1 as D (6 bases). This CDR3 region has 13 residues. V lost 4 bases to trimming and J lost 4 bases, with 13 bases between them. Germline V gene lookup returns CDR1 GTSNPN and CDR2 SVGIG (reference sequence). CDR3 sequence: CAWNQGIGYGYTF. The CDR3 DNA is TGTGCCTGGAATCAGGGGATTGGCTATGGCTACACCTTC.

The rearrangement joins TRBV6-6 to TRBJ2-5, with 10 bases that match TRBD2. This CDR3 region has 15 residues. The germline gives CDR1 MNHNY, CDR2 SVGAGI (reference sequence). J lost 3 bases, V lost 11 bases, and 12 bases had no gene match. The CDR3 loop is CALIRASGRKETQYF. The CDR3 DNA reads as TGTGCCCTCATCCGGGCTAGCGGGAGAAAAGAGACCCAGTACTTC.

The chain uses TRBV5-1 and TRBJ2-7, with a tentative D call TRBD2 (6 bases). Trimming removed 0 bases at V and 7 bases at J, with 17 bases between. The CDR3 covers 15 residues. The germline V gene has CDR1 SGHRS and CDR2 YFSETQ. CDR3 sequence reads: CASSLAPGVIWEQYF. DNA of the CDR3: TGCGCCAGCAGCTTGGCTCCGGGAGTAATTTGGGAGCAGTACTTC.

The gene calls are TRBV5-1 and TRBJ1-1; TRBD1 matches at 9 bases. Germline lookup yields CDR1 SGHRS and CDR2 YFSETQ. The V segment lost 1 base and the J segment 3 bases; nucleotides outside the gene matches: 13. This CDR3 spans 18 amino acids. The CDR3 region is CASSLLGQGGWGYTEAFF. CDR3 DNA: TGCGCCAGCAGCTTGTTGGGACAGGGAGGGTGGGGGTACACTGAAGCTTTCTTT.

This clone has a handful of counts. The CDR3 is CASSLQSATNEKLFF. The CDR3 coding sequence is TGTGCCAGCAGCCTACAGAGTGCAACTAATGAAAAACTGTTTTTT. This chain joins TRBV5-6 and TRBJ1-4; D ambiguous. Germline V CDR1 and CDR2: SGHDT, YYEEEE. V was cut by 4 bases and J by 0 bases, with 10 bases left in between. The CDR3 spans 15 residues.